The clone carrying this T cell receptor (beta chain) has only a few counts. No antigen is known for it. This sample is part of a study of beta chain features in type 1 diabetes. About the research overall: Patients and healthy donors were similar in age, gender and cell yields.

Study results and limitations: The similarity of naive, central memory and Treg TCRB repertoires appeared greater among patients than among healthy donors.

V gave up 4 bases and J gave up 6 bases; unmatched junction bases: 7. CDR3 length: 15 amino acids. The germline CDR1 and CDR2 sequences are SGHKS and YYEKEE (reference sequence). Expressed TCRB transcripts got sequenced, as all isolated RNA was reverse transcribed. Libraries were prepared by immunoSEQ multiplex PCR; TCRdb keeps only in-frame clonotypes and omits some of them. The data contain over 120,000 clones, 7% to 10% of them singletons. CD4+ cells of the naive, central memory, regulatory and stem cell-like memory types were sorted via CD45RO/CCR7/CD25/CD127/CD95/CD27. The sequencing input was central memory CD4+ T cells from blood. The TCR sequence derives from a man aged 18 to 30 in good health. V is TRBV5-5 and J is TRBJ1-4, with 9 bases identical to TRBD1. The CDR3 loop is CASSQGDREDEKLFF. CDR3 DNA sequence: TGTGCCAGCAGCCAAGGGGACAGGGAGGATGAAAAACTGTTTTTT.